Following are 2 T cell receptor beta chains from one sample sequenced in a study of identical twins. TCRdb re-called the 5' RACE reads through MiXCR, storing one row per CDR3 protein. The sample records 200,000 to 300,000 distinct CDR3 sequences, roughly a tenth being singletons. The sample was memory T cells sorted from blood. The receptors shown here come from a man in his fifties or sixties in good health.

This chain joins TRBV7-2 and TRBJ2-1, with TRBD2 identical over 11 bases. The V gene end was trimmed by 5 bases and the J gene end by 8 bases; junction bases not matched to a gene: 11. This CDR3 contains 16 residues. Germline assignment: CDR1 SGHTA and CDR2 FQGNSA. The CDR3 is CASSARPSSGGHEQFF. CDR3 bases: TGTGCCAGCAGCGCAAGACCGTCTAGCGGGGGGCATGAGCAGTTCTTC.

J is TRBJ2-7 and V is TRBV18, with D possibly matching TRBD2 (5 bases). The CDR3 loop spans 15 amino acids. Per germline, CDR1 KGHSH and CDR2 LQKENI. Trimming cost V 0 bases and J 1 base, with 10 bases left between them. The CDR3 DNA follows: TGTGCCAGCTCACCACCCCTAGCAGCTTCCTACGAGCAGTACTTC. It yields the protein CASSPPLAASYEQYF.